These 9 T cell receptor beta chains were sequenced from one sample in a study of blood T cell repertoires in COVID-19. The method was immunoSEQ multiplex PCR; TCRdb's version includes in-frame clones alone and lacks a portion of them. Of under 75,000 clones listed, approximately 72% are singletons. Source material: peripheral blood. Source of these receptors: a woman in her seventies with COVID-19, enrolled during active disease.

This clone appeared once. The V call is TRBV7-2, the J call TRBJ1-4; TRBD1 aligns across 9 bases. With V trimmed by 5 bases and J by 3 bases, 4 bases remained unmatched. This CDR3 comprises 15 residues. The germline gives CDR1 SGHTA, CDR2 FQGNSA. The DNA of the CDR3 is TGTGCCAGCAGCACATACAGGGGGCCTAATGAAAAACTGTTTTTT. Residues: CASSTYRGPNEKLFF.

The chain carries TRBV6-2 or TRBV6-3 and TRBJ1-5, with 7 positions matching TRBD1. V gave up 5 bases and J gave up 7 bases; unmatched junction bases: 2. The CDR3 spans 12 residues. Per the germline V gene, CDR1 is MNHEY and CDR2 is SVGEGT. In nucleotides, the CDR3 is TGTGCCAGCAGTCAGGGGGACCAGCCCCAGCATTTT. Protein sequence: CASSQGDQPQHF.

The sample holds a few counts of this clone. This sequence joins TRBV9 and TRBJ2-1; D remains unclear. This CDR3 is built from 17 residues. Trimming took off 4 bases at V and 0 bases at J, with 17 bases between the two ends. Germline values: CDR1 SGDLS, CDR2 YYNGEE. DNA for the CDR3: TGTGCCAGCAGCTCACCCATGCCGTTGAGCTCCTACAATGAGCAGTTCTTC. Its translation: CASSSPMPLSSYNEQFF.

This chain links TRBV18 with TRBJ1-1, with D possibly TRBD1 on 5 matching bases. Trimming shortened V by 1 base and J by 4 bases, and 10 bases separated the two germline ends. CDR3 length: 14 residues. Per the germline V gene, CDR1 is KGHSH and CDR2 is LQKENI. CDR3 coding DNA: TGTGCCAGCTCACCACAGGGACTGGGCACTGAAGCTTTCTTT. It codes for CASSPQGLGTEAFF.

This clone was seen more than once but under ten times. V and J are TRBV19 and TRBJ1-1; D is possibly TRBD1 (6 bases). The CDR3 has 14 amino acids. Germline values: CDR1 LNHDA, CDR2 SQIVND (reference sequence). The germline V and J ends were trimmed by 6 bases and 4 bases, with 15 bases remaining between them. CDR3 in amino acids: CASRQGEMSTEAFF. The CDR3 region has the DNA TGTGCCAGTAGACAGGGAGAGATGAGCACTGAAGCTTTCTTT. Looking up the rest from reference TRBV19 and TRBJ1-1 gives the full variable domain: DGGITQSPKYLFRKEGQNVTLSCEQNLNHDAMYWYRQDPGQGLRLIYYSQIVNDFQKGDIAEGYSVSREKKESFPLTVTSAQKNPTAFYLCASRQGEMSTEAFFGQGTRLTVV.

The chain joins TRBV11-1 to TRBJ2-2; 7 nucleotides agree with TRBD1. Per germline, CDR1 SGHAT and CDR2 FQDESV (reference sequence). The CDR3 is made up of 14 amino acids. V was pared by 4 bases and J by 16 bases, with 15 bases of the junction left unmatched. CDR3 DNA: TGTGCCAGCAGCTCGACAGGGAGTTCCAGGGGTCAGTTTTTT. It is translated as CASSSTGSSRGQFF.

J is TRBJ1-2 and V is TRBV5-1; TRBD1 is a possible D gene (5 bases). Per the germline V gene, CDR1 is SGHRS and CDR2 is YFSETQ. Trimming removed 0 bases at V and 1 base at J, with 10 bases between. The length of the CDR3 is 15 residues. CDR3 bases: TGCGCCAGCAGCTTGGGACAGAGTGATAACTATGGCTACACCTTC. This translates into CASSLGQSDNYGYTF. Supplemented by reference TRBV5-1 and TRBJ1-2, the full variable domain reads KAGVTQTPRYLIKTRGQQVTLSCSPISGHRSVSWYQQTPGQGLQFLFEYFSETQRNKGNFPGRFSGRQFSNSRSEMNVSTLELGDSALYLCASSLGQSDNYGYTFGSGTRLTVV.

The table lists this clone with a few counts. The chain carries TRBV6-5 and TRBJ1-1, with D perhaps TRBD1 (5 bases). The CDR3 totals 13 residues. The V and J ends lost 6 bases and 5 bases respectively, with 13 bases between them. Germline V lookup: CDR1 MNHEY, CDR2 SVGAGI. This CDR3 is CASRATDDTEAFF. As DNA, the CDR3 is TGTGCCAGCAGGGCGACAGACGATACTGAAGCTTTCTTT.

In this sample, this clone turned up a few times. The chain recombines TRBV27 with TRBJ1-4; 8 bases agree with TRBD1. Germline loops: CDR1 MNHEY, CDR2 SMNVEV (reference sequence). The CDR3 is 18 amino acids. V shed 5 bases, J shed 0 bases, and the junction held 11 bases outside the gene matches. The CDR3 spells CASSTDRGSPSTNEKLFF. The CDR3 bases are TGTGCCAGCAGTACAGACAGGGGTAGTCCCTCAACTAATGAAAAACTGTTTTTT.